This T cell receptor beta chain was observed in a study of blood T cells in healthy people across ages. General study points: Possibly confounding the expanded clonotype changes was the fact that donor CMV status was unknown.

Total RNA, at least 5 micrograms per sample, came from PBMCs. Details on this clonotype: Its antigen is not identified.

A second PCR of 7 to 11 cycles used a sample-barcoded 5' primer and a J-beta primer mix. TCRdb itself ran the 5' RACE reads through MiXCR, one entry per CDR3 protein. The sample lists some 1.7 million distinct CDR3 sequences, 25% to 30% occurring once. V shed 7 bases and J shed 6 bases, with 22 bases lying between them. The CDR3 spans 15 residues. This chain connects TRBV12-3 or TRBV12-4 to TRBJ2-7; D perhaps matches TRBD1 (6 bases). This TCR derives from a woman in her 30s in good health. Sequenced sample: blood. This chain's CDR3 is CASNPQGQGTGEQYF. The CDR3 DNA reads as TGTGCCAGCAACCCTCAGGGGCAGGGAACGGGCGAGCAGTACTTC.